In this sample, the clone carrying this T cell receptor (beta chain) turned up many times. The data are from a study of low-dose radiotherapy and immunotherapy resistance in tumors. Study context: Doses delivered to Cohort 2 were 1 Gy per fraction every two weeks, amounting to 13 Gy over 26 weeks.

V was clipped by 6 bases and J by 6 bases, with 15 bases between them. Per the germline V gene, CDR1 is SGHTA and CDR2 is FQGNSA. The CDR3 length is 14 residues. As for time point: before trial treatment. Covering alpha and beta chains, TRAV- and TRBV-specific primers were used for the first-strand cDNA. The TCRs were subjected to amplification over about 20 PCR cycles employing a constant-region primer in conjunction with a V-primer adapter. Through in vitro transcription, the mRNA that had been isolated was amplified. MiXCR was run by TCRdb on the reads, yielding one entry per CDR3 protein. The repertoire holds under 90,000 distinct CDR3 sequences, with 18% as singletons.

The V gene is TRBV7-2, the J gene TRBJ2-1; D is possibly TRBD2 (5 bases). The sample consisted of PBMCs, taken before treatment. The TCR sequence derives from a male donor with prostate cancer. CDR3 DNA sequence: TGTGCCAGCAGTTCTGGACTTCTCGGCAATGAGCAGTTCTTC. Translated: CASSSGLLGNEQFF. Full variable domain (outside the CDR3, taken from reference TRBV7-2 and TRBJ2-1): GAGVSQSPSNKVTEKGKDVELRCDPISGHTALYWYRQSLGQGLEFLIYFQGNSAPDKSGLPSDRFSAERTGGSVSTLTIQRTQQEDSAVYLCASSSGLLGNEQFFGPGTRLTVL.